This TCR beta chain derives from a study of T cells in lung cancer brain metastases (dated by TCRdb to the late 2010s). For the wider study: Of the 20 patients, about 17 had a history of tobacco use, with a median of 40 pack-years. Of the 20 or so patients, 15 to 18 received no interval therapy between resection of the primary and resection of the metastasis. Median interval between primary and brain metastasis specimen acquisition was under 350 days. In this study, the TCR beta CDR3 repertoires of fully resected primary non-small cell lung cancers were compared with those of paired brain metastases. The cohort comprised around 20 patients contributing some 40 specimens, one primary lung lesion and one brain metastasis each. The median age of the patients at first diagnosis was around 54 years, and the group included 9 males and 11 to 12 females. The average DNA integrity number was approximately 4 in both primary and metastatic specimens, and the two sites did not differ significantly. Here is what the overall study found, with its caveats: Most clones were found to be lesion-specific, and limited overlap was observed between paired lesions (mean Morisita index approximately 0.2). Retrieval of the complete infiltrating T cell repertoire may have been prevented by DNA fragmentation in FFPE samples. Significantly fewer unique productive clones were found in brain metastases than in paired primaries (median approximately 1,600 versus 4,100). It was not possible to control for the effects of preoperative corticosteroids on T cell infiltration in brain metastases. The ten most abundant clones made up a significantly larger repertoire fraction in brain metastases than primaries, suggesting clonal expansion.

A remark on this clone: Its antigen specificity is not known. No per-base quality is available; no much larger clone lies one base away. The same CDR3 arises from other DNA sequences in this sample as well.

Each sample received between roughly 2.24 and 5.5 ug of genomic DNA as input, and paired samples received equal DNA input. TCR beta libraries were built with the immunoSEQ hsTCRbeta Kit using multiplexed V and J gene primers in two PCR steps. The pooled libraries, together with positive and negative controls, were sequenced on an Illumina MiSeq running a 100-cycle paired-end protocol. Concerning the study's data processing: Raw data were processed by the immunoSEQ vendor into normalized, annotated TCR beta repertoire reports. Richness was defined as unique clones by nucleotide sequence, with iChao1 and Efron-Thisted estimators extrapolating total richness. To characterize and compare the paired lesions, the analysis used Pielou's evenness, Simpson's index, the proportional abundance of the top-ten clones, and the Morisita overlap index. Drawn from immuneACCESS, this table holds only the in-frame rearrangements with V and J called that TCRdb kept. Clones are partly lost; checked studies trace under half to an unresolved V gene and leave the rest unexplained. D and trimming were read from the DNA, whereas the V and J calls and clone size are those reported in that table. For this sample the table gives approximately 4,900 clones, of which roughly 84% were detected only once. More than 2.5% of the sample rests with the top ten.

Patients underwent resection for synchronous oligometastatic disease or delayed recurrence of a solitary brain metastasis. Patients with a history of multiple malignancies were excluded so that cancers other than NSCLC would not be included. Tumor areas were macrodissected from five deparaffinized 8.5 to 10 um unstained sections guided by marked H&E slides. Every specimen was formalin-fixed and paraffin-embedded (FFPE). The AllPrep DNA/RNA FFPE Kit was used to extract genomic DNA. V gives up 6 bases and J gives up 5 bases, and the segment between their germline ends measures 17 bases. In the germline V gene, CDR1 corresponds to MNHEY and CDR2 to SVGAGI. Measured from the cysteine to the phenylalanine, the CDR3 is 14 residues long. The kept DNA is CDR3 alone, 42 bases in frame from the first base.

Specimen: tumor tissue from the primary lung tumor. The cell subset or site label on this specimen signifies: primary lung cancer lesion. This sequence originates from a woman aged 45-59 years with non-small cell lung cancer. The chain joins TRBV6-5 to TRBJ2-7; TRBD2 is a possible D gene, resting on 7 matching bases. The nucleotides read TGTGCCAGCAGAGCCCCGGGGGGCAACGACGAGCAGTACTTC. It encodes CASRAPGGNDEQYF.